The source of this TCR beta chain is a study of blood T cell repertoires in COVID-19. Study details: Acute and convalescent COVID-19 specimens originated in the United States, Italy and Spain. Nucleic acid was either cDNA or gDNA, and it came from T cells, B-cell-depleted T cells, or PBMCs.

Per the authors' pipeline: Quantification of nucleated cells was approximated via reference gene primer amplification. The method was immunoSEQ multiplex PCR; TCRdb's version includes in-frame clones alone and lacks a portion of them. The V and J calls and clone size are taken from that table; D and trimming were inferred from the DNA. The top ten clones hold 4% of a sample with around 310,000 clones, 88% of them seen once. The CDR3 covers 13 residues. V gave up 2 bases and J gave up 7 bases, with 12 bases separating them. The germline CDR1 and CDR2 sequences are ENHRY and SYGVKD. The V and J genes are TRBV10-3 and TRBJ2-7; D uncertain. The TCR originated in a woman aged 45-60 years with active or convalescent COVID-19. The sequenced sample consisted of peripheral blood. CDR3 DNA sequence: TGTGCCATCAGTGAGCCTCTGCGGCAGGAGCAGTACTTC. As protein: CAISEPLRQEQYF.